This TCR beta chain was recorded in a study of response to subunit inactivated influenza vaccine (dated 2018 in TCRdb). Study-wide context: The study used deep quantitative T cell receptor repertoire profiling to track responses to a trivalent subunit inactivated influenza vaccine. What the study reported, not specific to this receptor: According to the authors, only a limited number of new T cells may be recruited by each seasonal influenza vaccination.

Taken from cysteine to phenylalanine, the CDR3 has 12 residues. Only the CDR3 DNA stays, 36 bases, in frame from base 1. Cut back by 1 base and 8 bases, the V and J ends lie 8 bases apart. According to the germline V gene, CDR1 reads SGHVS and CDR2 reads FNYEAQ. The library was built by means of RT-PCR. Instrument used: Illumina HiSeq 2500. TCRdb reprocessing: public reads trimmed at Q25 with fastp, clones called with MiXCR, in-frame beta chains kept. Records with the same CDR3 protein are collapsed into one entry carrying the most frequent genes and DNA. Recorded for this sample are hundreds of thousands of distinct CDR3 sequences; around 25% of them occurred a single time. 1.5% to 2% of the sample goes to the ten largest clones. This clonotype has only a few counts. Its cognate antigen has yet to be identified. Base-call qualities are not available, and no considerably larger clone is one nucleotide away.

The chain is encoded by TRBV7-6 joined to TRBJ1-1, and possibly TRBD1, on 5 matching bases. The sequencing used CD4+ T cells sorted from PBMCs, collected more than 4 days after vaccination. The sequence was collected from a man aged 45-65 years who received an inactivated influenza vaccine. Donor details come from another sample of the same person, matched by shared clones. The CDR3 is CASSLDQGEAFF. The DNA sequence is given as TGTGCCAGCAGCTTAGATCAGGGAGAAGCTTTCTTT.